These T cell receptor beta chains were read from a single sample in a study of blood T cell repertoires in COVID-19. The repertoire was sequenced with immunoSEQ multiplex PCR; TCRdb's copy has only in-frame clones and lacks some. The profile shows 250,000 to 350,000 clones, roughly 89% of them singletons. The sequenced material came from peripheral blood. These receptors originate from a woman between 40 and 50 years old who had recovered from COVID-19. Each CDR3 is given with its conserved first and last residue. The order of the fields is V gene, clone size, J gene, D gene, CDR3 DNA, CDR3 protein. The D gene is left open where the match is weak. The size entry is marked missing in some rows and otherwise reads once, few, many or a size class.

TRBV12-5	NA	TRBJ1-6	NA	TGTGCTAGTGGTTACCCACTCACAGGGAATAATTCACCCCTCCACTTT	CASGYPLTGNNSPLHF
TRBV19	NA	TRBJ2-1	NA	TGTGCCAGTAGGGGGGCTTCCTACAATGAGCAGTTCTTC	CASRGASYNEQFF
TRBV1	NA	TRBJ2-7	NA	TGCACCAGCAGCCAAGATTTCAGGCACCAACACTCCTACGAGCAGTACTTC	CTSSQDFRHQHSYEQYF
TRBV7-9	NA	TRBJ2-3	NA	TGTGCCAGCAGCTTAGGCGTAAAAGAAGATACGCAGTATTTT	CASSLGVKEDTQYF
TRBV2	NA	TRBJ1-6	NA	TGTGCCAGCAGCCTTCGGCAGGGGAATTCACCCCTCCACTTT	CASSLRQGNSPLHF
TRBV27	NA	TRBJ2-5	TRBD2	TGTGCCAGCAGTCTATCCGGGACTAGCGGGAGGCTGGGCGGAGAGACCCAGTACTTC	CASSLSGTSGRLGGETQYF
TRBV7-2	NA	TRBJ2-5	TRBD1	TGTGCCAGCAGCCCTTGGGACAGCCTAAAAGAGACCCAGTACTTC	CASSPWDSLKETQYF
TRBV27	NA	TRBJ2-7	NA	TGTGCCAGCAGTTTACCAGGTACCTACGAGCAGTACTTC	CASSLPGTYEQYF
TRBV3-1/TRBV3-2	NA	TRBJ1-5	NA	TGTGCCAGCAGCCAGGATTTCGGGAACAATCAGCCCCAGCATTTT	CASSQDFGNNQPQHF
TRBV7-3	NA	TRBJ2-2	NA	TGTGCCAGCAGCTCCGGGGGGCCCGGGGAGCTGTTTTTT	CASSSGGPGELFF
TRBV6-5	NA	TRBJ2-7	NA	TGTGCCAGCGGGTATAAACCGGGCTACGAGCAGTACTTC	CASGYKPGYEQYF
TRBV9	NA	TRBJ2-1	TRBD2	TGTGCCAGCAGTCTCACGACTAGCGGGATTGATGAGCAGTTCTTC	CASSLTTSGIDEQFF
TRBV11-2	once	TRBJ2-5	TRBD2	TGTGCCAGCAGCTTACTAGCGGGAGGGCCCGAGACCCAGTACTTC	CASSLLAGGPETQYF
TRBV7-8	NA	TRBJ1-3	TRBD1	TGTGCCAGCAGTTTACAGGGGTTTGGAAACACCATATATTTT	CASSLQGFGNTIYF
TRBV7-2	few	TRBJ2-1	NA	TGTGCCAGCAGCTTAGGGGGCCCACAGCGAAATGAGCAGTTCTTC	CASSLGGPQRNEQFF
TRBV19	NA	TRBJ2-1	NA	TGTGCCAGTAGTACCCTACCTAGCGCGGCCCACAATGAGCAGTTCTTC	CASSTLPSAAHNEQFF
TRBV9	NA	TRBJ2-1	NA	TGTGCCAGCAGCGTAGACCTTAGCGGCGGGACGTACAATGAGCAGTTCTTC	CASSVDLSGGTYNEQFF
TRBV30	NA	TRBJ1-4	NA	TGTGCCTGGAGCGCTAAACCCTTCCTCGGGAGCGAAAAACTGTTTTTT	CAWSAKPFLGSEKLFF
TRBV9	few	TRBJ2-1	TRBD2	TGTGCCAGCAGCTACACCCCCGGGACTAGCAGGGATGAGCAGTTCTTC	CASSYTPGTSRDEQFF
TRBV5-6	NA	TRBJ1-3	NA	TGTGCCAGCAGCTTGGTTACAACTGGAAACACCATATATTTT	CASSLVTTGNTIYF
TRBV30	NA	TRBJ1-5	NA	TGTGCCTGGAGTCAAAATTCGGATCAGCCCCAGCATTTT	CAWSQNSDQPQHF
TRBV5-1	NA	TRBJ2-5	TRBD2	TGCGCCAGCAGTGGCGGGAGGGCCGGAGAGACCCAGTACTTC	CASSGGRAGETQYF
TRBV28	NA	TRBJ2-7	TRBD1	TGTGCCAGCAGTTTGGACAGGGACCACGAGCAGTACTTC	CASSLDRDHEQYF
TRBV4-1	NA	TRBJ2-5	TRBD1	TGCGCCAGCAGCCACGGACAGGGGGCCGAGACCCAGTACTTC	CASSHGQGAETQYF
TRBV11-3	once	TRBJ2-3	NA	TGTGCCAGCAGCTTTGTGGGAGTTACAACAGATACGCAGTATTTT	CASSFVGVTTDTQYF
TRBV30	few	TRBJ2-5	TRBD2	TGTGCCTGGAGGGGGAGGGCCCAAGAGACCCAGTACTTC	CAWRGRAQETQYF
TRBV3-1/TRBV3-2	NA	TRBJ2-5	TRBD2	TGTGCCAGCAGCCAAGATTGGTGGGGACTAGCGTCCGGGACCCAGTACTTC	CASSQDWWGLASGTQYF
TRBV5-5	NA	TRBJ2-2	TRBD2	TGTGCCAGCAGCTTGTCTCTCGCGGGGGCGAACACCGGGGAGCTGTTTTTT	CASSLSLAGANTGELFF
TRBV7-3	NA	TRBJ2-2	TRBD2	TGTGCCAGCAGCTTAAATCTAGCGGCGAACACCGGGGAGCTGTTTTTT	CASSLNLAANTGELFF
TRBV5-1	NA	TRBJ2-1	NA	TGCGCCAGCAGCTGGGGGGAAAACAATGAGCAGTTCTTC	CASSWGENNEQFF
TRBV14	NA	TRBJ2-1	NA	TGTGCCAGCAGCCGTGGGACAATCTCTAATGAGCAGTTCTTC	CASSRGTISNEQFF
TRBV6-6	NA	TRBJ1-1	TRBD1	TGTGCCAGCAGCCCCGCGACAGGGGAAGGGGAAGCTTTCTTT	CASSPATGEGEAFF
TRBV11-3	few	TRBJ1-1	TRBD1	TGTGCCAGCAGCTCACGGACAGGCCTAGCTCCCCCTGAAGCTTTCTTT	CASSSRTGLAPPEAFF
TRBV7-2	NA	TRBJ2-1	NA	TGTGCCAGCAGCTCGTATGGACAGCACAATGAGCAGTTCTTC	CASSSYGQHNEQFF
TRBV3-1/TRBV3-2	NA	TRBJ2-3	TRBD2	TGTGCCAGCAGCTGGGGCACTACTAGCGGGAGGGCCGGGAGGCCAGATACGCAGTATTTT	CASSWGTTSGRAGRPDTQYF
TRBV19	once	TRBJ2-1	TRBD1	TGTGCCAGTAGTGGAGGACAGGGGGCCTACAATGAGCAGTTCTTC	CASSGGQGAYNEQFF
TRBV5-1	NA	TRBJ1-1	TRBD1	TGCGCCAGCAGCAGGGACAGGGGAGTAACTGAAGCTTTCTTT	CASSRDRGVTEAFF
TRBV30	NA	TRBJ1-3	NA	TGTGCCTGGAGTGTGGCAGGGGAAGGAAACACCATATATTTT	CAWSVAGEGNTIYF
TRBV30	NA	TRBJ2-1	NA	TGTGCCTGGAGTAGTGGGAGCTTGGCCAATGAGCAGTTCTTC	CAWSSGSLANEQFF
TRBV11-2	NA	TRBJ1-6	NA	TGTGCCAGCAGCTTAACGGGGTCCTATAATTCACCCCTCCACTTT	CASSLTGSYNSPLHF
TRBV6-6	NA	TRBJ1-5	TRBD1	TGTGCCAGCAGTTACTCGCCCGAGACAGGGATACATTTT	CASSYSPETGIHF
TRBV12-3/TRBV12-4	NA	TRBJ2-1	NA	TGTGCCAGCACCCTGGCCGATGAGCAGTTCTTC	CASTLADEQFF
TRBV3-1/TRBV3-2	NA	TRBJ2-7	NA	TGTGCCAGCAGCCAAGCCAGTTACGAGCAGTACTTC	CASSQASYEQYF
TRBV4-2	NA	TRBJ2-7	TRBD2	TGTGCCAGCAGCCCCCAAGAAGCACCGGGAGGGGTCCACGAGCAGTACTTC	CASSPQEAPGGVHEQYF
TRBV3-1/TRBV3-2	NA	TRBJ1-6	TRBD1	TGTGCCAGCAGCCTCTTCCTGACAGGGGGCTATAATTCACCCCTCCACTTT	CASSLFLTGGYNSPLHF
TRBV27	once	TRBJ2-2	TRBD1	TGTGCCAGCAGTTTATCGACGGGACAGGGGTCGGCCGGGGAGCTGTTTTTT	CASSLSTGQGSAGELFF
TRBV11-2	NA	TRBJ2-7	TRBD1	TGTGCCAGCAGCTTATCGGGACAGGGGTCGTCCTACGAGCAGTACTTC	CASSLSGQGSSYEQYF
TRBV24-1	once	TRBJ2-1	NA	TGTGCCACCAGTGACCAGCGGGCATGGTGGAATGAGCAGTTCTTC	CATSDQRAWWNEQFF
TRBV10-1	NA	TRBJ1-4	TRBD1	TGCGCCAGCAGCCCCGGGACAGGAATTGAAAAACTGTTTTTT	CASSPGTGIEKLFF
TRBV5-1	NA	TRBJ1-5	NA	TGCGCCAGCAGCCAGGGGACCGAAGGGCAGCCCCAGCATTTT	CASSQGTEGQPQHF
TRBV3-1/TRBV3-2	NA	TRBJ2-1	NA	TGTGCCAGCAGCCAAATGGTAGGGGGTTACTACAATGAGCAGTTCTTC	CASSQMVGGYYNEQFF
TRBV6-5	NA	TRBJ1-1	NA	TGTGCCAGCAGCCCGGGACAGAACACTGAAGCTTTCTTT	CASSPGQNTEAFF
TRBV3-1/TRBV3-2	NA	TRBJ1-6	NA	TGTGCCAGCAGCCAAGATTTTCCGGGTTCTTATAATTCACCCCTCCACTTT	CASSQDFPGSYNSPLHF
TRBV28	NA	TRBJ1-5	TRBD1	TGTGCCAGCAGTACCGGGACAGGGGTCCATCAGCCCCAGCATTTT	CASSTGTGVHQPQHF
TRBV7-9	NA	TRBJ2-4	NA	TGTGCCAGCAGTTCCGACACGGGCGGGTGGAACATTCAGTACTTC	CASSSDTGGWNIQYF
TRBV3-1/TRBV3-2	NA	TRBJ2-1	TRBD2	TGTGCCAGCAGCCAAGCCCTAGCGGGAGGCAACAATGAGCAGTTCTTC	CASSQALAGGNNEQFF
TRBV6-5	NA	TRBJ1-1	NA	TGTGCCAGCAGTCAGACAGTTTCTGAAGCTTTCTTT	CASSQTVSEAFF
TRBV6-4	NA	TRBJ1-2	NA	TGTGCCAGAAGTGACGGGACTCGTGGCTACACCTTC	CARSDGTRGYTF